Below, 20 T cell receptor beta chains from the same sample are listed, as sequenced in a study of blood T cell repertoires in COVID-19. Method: immunoSEQ multiplex PCR; TCRdb's copy keeps in-frame clones and lacks some. The table records about 350,000 clones, 88% of them present only once. The sample comprised PBMCs or T cells enriched from blood (not recorded which). The source of these receptors is a woman in her thirties who had been exposed to COVID-19.

The V gene is TRBV25-1, the J gene TRBJ1-3; perhaps TRBD1 as D (5 bases). The germline V gene encodes CDR1 MGHDK and CDR2 SYGVNS. The CDR3 is made up of 16 amino acids. V lost 2 bases to trimming and J lost 0 bases, with 11 bases between them. For the CDR3, the DNA is TGTGCCAGCAGTGAAACAGGCCCGATCTCTGGAAACACCATATATTTT. Translating it yields CASSETGPISGNTIYF. Supplemented by reference TRBV25-1 and TRBJ1-3, the full variable domain reads EADIYQTPRYLVIGTGKKITLECSQTMGHDKMYWYQQDPGMELHLIHYSYGVNSTEKGDLSSESTVSRIRTEHFPLTLESARPSHTSQYLCASSETGPISGNTIYFGEGSWLTVV.

J is TRBJ1-1 and V is TRBV29-1; 9 bases fit TRBD1. The CDR3 contains 13 residues. V lost 7 bases and J lost 7; bases outside the gene matches: 10. Germline V gene sequence: CDR1 SQVTM, CDR2 ANQGSEA. The CDR3 DNA reads as TGCAGCGCAACAACAGGGGGCGAAGGTGAAGCTTTCTTT. Protein sequence: CSATTGGEGEAFF.

V is TRBV6-6 and J is TRBJ1-1; D gene uncertain. Germline V lookup: CDR1 MNHNY, CDR2 SVGAGI (reference sequence). This CDR3 has 14 amino acids. V was pared by 2 bases and J by 0 bases, with 7 bases between. The CDR3: CASSYEQLNTEAFF. CDR3 DNA: TGTGCCAGCAGTTACGAACAGTTGAACACTGAAGCTTTCTTT.

The chain recombines TRBV19 with TRBJ1-5; TRBD1 agrees at 7 bases. The CDR3 sequence is 15 residues long. V was clipped by 10 bases and J by 0 bases; unmatched bases: 9. Germline V gives CDR1 LNHDA, CDR2 SQIVND (reference sequence). CDR3 DNA sequence: TGTGCCACCCAGGGGGAGTCCTATAGCAATCAGCCCCAGCATTTT. Its translation: CATQGESYSNQPQHF.

V is TRBV3-1 (or the pseudogene TRBV3-2) and J is TRBJ2-7, with a weak D call TRBD2 (6 bases). Per germline, CDR1 LGHDT and CDR2 YNNKEL (reference sequence). V lost 1 base and J lost 5, with 21 bases in between. This CDR3 contains 17 residues. This chain's CDR3 is CASSQGGDGDPVHEQYF. The CDR3 nucleotides are TGTGCCAGCAGCCAAGGGGGGGACGGAGATCCTGTCCACGAGCAGTACTTC.

The rearrangement uses TRBV30 and TRBJ2-3; 8 positions agree with TRBD2. From germline, CDR1 is GTSNPN and CDR2 SVGIG (reference sequence). V shed 4 bases, J shed 3 bases, and the junction held 6 bases outside the gene matches. The CDR3 extends over 14 amino acids. The CDR3 sequence: CAWTGGGLTDTQYF. The CDR3, as DNA: TGTGCCTGGACCGGGGGGGGGCTAACAGATACGCAGTATTTT.

The chain has TRBV7-3 and TRBJ2-5, with TRBD1 identical over 7 bases. Germline CDR1 reads SGHTA; CDR2 reads FQGTGA. Losses at the gene ends were 5 bases for V and 5 bases for J; bases not matched to a gene: 14. The CDR3 sequence is 16 residues long. CDR3 nucleotide sequence: TGTGCCAGCAGCCCAGGTACAGGGGATGTCCGTGAGACCCAGTACTTC. It encodes CASSPGTGDVRETQYF. Based on the CDR3 plus reference TRBV7-3 and TRBJ2-5, the full variable domain is GAGVSQTPSNKVTEKGKYVELRCDPISGHTALYWYRQSLGQGPEFLIYFQGTGAADDSGLPNDRFFAVRPEGSVSTLKIQRTERGDSAVYLCASSPGTGDVRETQYFGPGTRLLVL.

The chain combines TRBV12-3 or TRBV12-4 with TRBJ2-7, with TRBD1 as a possible D gene (6 bases). The CDR3 spans 13 residues. V lost 5 bases to trimming and J lost 2 bases, with 10 bases between them. The DNA for the CDR3 is TGTGCCAGCAGTCAAAGGACAGCCTACGAGCAGTACTTC. Translating gives CASSQRTAYEQYF.

J is TRBJ2-1 and V is TRBV14; TRBD2 agrees at 7 bases. In germline, CDR1 is SGHDN, CDR2 FVKESK. The CDR3 covers 14 residues. Germline trimming cut 2 bases from V and 3 bases from J; bases unmatched to any gene: 1. The CDR3 here is CASSQSSGYNEQFF. The CDR3 coding sequence is TGTGCCAGCAGCCAATCTAGCGGCTACAATGAGCAGTTCTTC.

The rearrangement uses TRBV7-6 and TRBJ1-6, with TRBD1 identical over 7 bases. V dropped 5 bases and J dropped 5; count of bases not matched to a gene: 9. Germline CDR1 SGHVS, CDR2 FNYEAQ. The CDR3 is 16 residues long. CDR3 in amino acids: CASSLTPGTDNSPLHF. In DNA form, the CDR3 reads TGTGCCAGCAGCCTCACGCCCGGGACAGATAATTCACCCCTCCACTTT.

The V gene is TRBV7-9, the J gene TRBJ2-7; D not resolved. Germline CDR1 SEHNR, CDR2 FQNEAQ (reference sequence). The CDR3 has 14 residues. The V gene lost 5 bases and the J gene lost 3 bases, with 14 bases spanning the gap. Here the CDR3 reads CASSPPVALYEQYF. Written as DNA, the CDR3 is TGTGCCAGCAGCCCCCCCGTGGCCCTCTACGAGCAGTACTTC.

The V and J genes are TRBV7-6 and TRBJ1-1, with D hard to call. The CDR3 runs to 16 residues. Between the trimmed V and J ends, which lost 1 base and 0 bases, there was a span of 12 bases. CDR1 and CDR2 (germline): SGHVS, FNYEAQ. Here the CDR3 DNA reads TGTGCCAGCAGCTTAGTTGCGGAAGGATTGAACACTGAAGCTTTCTTT. It is translated as CASSLVAEGLNTEAFF.

The chain carries TRBV30 and TRBJ2-5, with TRBD2 as a possible D gene (5 bases). Germline V gene lookup returns CDR1 GTSNPN and CDR2 SVGIG (reference sequence). Trimming removed 0 bases from V and 0 bases from J, with 14 bases in between. This CDR3 is 16 amino acids long. DNA of the CDR3: TGTGCCTGGAGTGTATCGGGGAGCGCGTACCAAGAGACCCAGTACTTC. The encoded protein is CAWSVSGSAYQETQYF.

The J gene is TRBJ2-5, the V gene TRBV5-1; 8 nucleotides agree with TRBD1. Trimming at V came to 3 bases and at J to 4 bases, leaving 14 bases not matched to a gene. This CDR3 has 17 amino acids. Germline assignment: CDR1 SGHRS and CDR2 YFSETQ. CDR3 residues: CASSSAGGQAPGETQYF. DNA of the CDR3: TGCGCCAGCAGCTCGGCAGGGGGACAGGCCCCTGGAGAGACCCAGTACTTC.

The V and J genes are TRBV12-5 and TRBJ2-5; 7 bases fit TRBD2. CDR1 is LGHNT and CDR2 is FRNRAP in the germline V gene. This CDR3 spans 13 amino acids. V gave up 3 bases and J gave up 5 bases; unmatched junction bases: 3. The CDR3 loop reads CASGLWEGETQYF. In nucleotides, the CDR3 is TGTGCTAGTGGTTTATGGGAGGGGGAGACCCAGTACTTC.

A single count supports this clone. The chain has TRBV9 and TRBJ2-7; a possible D gene is TRBD1 (6 bases). The CDR3 is 15 amino acids. V lost 0 bases and J 3 bases, leaving 13 bases between the germline ends. Germline-derived CDR1 and CDR2 are SGDLS and YYNGEE. CDR3 in DNA: TGTGCCAGCAGCGTAGGGGGGACACGTAACTACGAGCAGTACTTC. This codes for CASSVGGTRNYEQYF.

The chain is built from TRBV2 and TRBJ1-5; D not resolved. Germline CDR1 is SNHLY and CDR2 is FYNNEI. The V gene lost 4 bases and the J gene lost 4 bases, with 11 bases spanning the gap. The CDR3 spans 14 residues. CDR3 amino acids: CASSVQALNQPQHF. CDR3 in DNA: TGTGCCAGCAGTGTCCAGGCCTTAAATCAGCCCCAGCATTTT.

This clone has a single count. CDR3 protein: CASSIWGENGYTF. CDR3 in DNA: TGTGCCAGTAGTATTTGGGGGGAGAATGGCTACACCTTC. The rearrangement links TRBV19 to TRBJ1-2; weak D call: TRBD1 (5 bases). The V gene's germline CDR1 is LNHDA and CDR2 SQIVND (reference sequence). The CDR3 has 13 residues. The V end lost 3 bases, the J end lost 6 bases, and 11 bases lay between the germline ends.

V is TRBV11-1 and J is TRBJ1-2, with TRBD1 as a possible D gene (5 bases). Trimming shortened V by 2 bases and J by 8 bases, and 12 bases separated the two germline ends. The length of the CDR3 is 13 residues. Germline assignment: CDR1 SGHAT and CDR2 FQDESV (reference sequence). Here the CDR3 DNA reads TGTGCCAGCAGCTTACAGGGAAGGCTGGGCTACACCTTC. Its translation: CASSLQGRLGYTF.

The V call is TRBV5-1, the J call TRBJ2-2, with D tentatively TRBD2 (6 bases). In germline, CDR1 is SGHRS, CDR2 YFSETQ. Trimming left V 0 bases short and J 0 bases short, with 9 bases between. The CDR3 consists of 16 residues. The CDR3 DNA follows: TGCGCCAGCAGCTTGGCCGGCGGGACGAACACCGGGGAGCTGTTTTTT. Encoded protein: CASSLAGGTNTGELFF.